This T cell receptor beta chain was observed in a study of blood T cell repertoires in COVID-19. The CDR3 contains 16 residues. After removal of 6 bases from V and 2 bases from J, the junction contained 11 bases not matched to a gene. CDR1 is LNHDA, CDR2 SQIVND, per germline (reference sequence). TCRdb's table, derived via immunoSEQ multiplex PCR, lists solely in-frame clones and lacks some. The sample gives 200,000 or so clones, 84% of which show up once; about 10% is in the top ten. Sequenced: peripheral blood. This TCR was recovered from a woman of 80 years or more with COVID-19, enrolled during active disease. The V call is TRBV19, the J call TRBJ1-1; 8 bases line up with TRBD1. This CDR3 is CASRTRTGPTNTEAFF. The CDR3 coding sequence is TGTGCCAGTAGAACCAGGACAGGGCCCACAAACACTGAAGCTTTCTTT.